Below, 31 T cell receptor beta chains from the same sample are listed, as sequenced in a study of blood T cell repertoires in COVID-19 (dated by TCRdb to about 2020). Library prep was done by the immunoSEQ multiplex PCR assay. The immuneACCESS repertoire file appears here via TCRdb, limited to in-frame rearrangements. These files lack a portion of the clones; in checked studies, under half of the deficit traces to unresolved V genes, and the cause of the others is not known. Across this sample there are about 68,000 clones, with roughly 88% seen only once. Of the sample, about 8.1% falls within the top ten clones. Sequences were obtained from peripheral blood. The receptor source for this set is a man aged 25 to 40 with acute or convalescent COVID-19.

The chain carries TRBV9 and TRBJ2-3, with a weak D call TRBD2 (7 bases). V was trimmed by 2 bases and J by 4 bases, leaving 20 bases between them. This CDR3 region has 17 residues. Germline V gene sequence: CDR1 SGDLS, CDR2 YYNGEE. CDR3 in amino acids: CASSVHAGEGVSDTQYF. CDR3 coding DNA: TGTGCCAGCAGCGTGCATGCAGGGGAGGGAGTTTCAGATACGCAGTATTTT.

This chain joins TRBV2 and TRBJ2-7, with 7 bases matching TRBD1. The germline gives CDR1 SNHLY, CDR2 FYNNEI. J gave up 5 bases and V 7 bases, and 5 bases lay outside the gene matches. The CDR3 sequence is 12 residues long. Here the CDR3 reads CASMKGADEQYF. The CDR3 region has the DNA TGTGCCAGCATGAAGGGGGCGGACGAGCAGTACTTC.

This clone was observed a handful of times. V usage is TRBV7-2 and J usage is TRBJ2-1; 7 bases agree with TRBD2. The CDR3 contains 16 residues. Per germline, CDR1 SGHTA and CDR2 FQGNSA. With V trimmed by 0 bases and J by 10 bases, 12 bases remained unmatched. The CDR3 protein is CASSLAFRSSGFEQFF. The CDR3 coding sequence is TGTGCCAGCAGCTTAGCGTTTCGGTCTAGCGGATTCGAGCAGTTCTTC. The whole variable domain, remainder taken from reference TRBV7-2 and TRBJ2-1, is GAGVSQSPSNKVTEKGKDVELRCDPISGHTALYWYRQSLGQGLEFLIYFQGNSAPDKSGLPSDRFSAERTGGSVSTLTIQRTQQEDSAVYLCASSLAFRSSGFEQFFGPGTRLTVL.

Judged by abundance, this clone is medium-sized. The chain recombines TRBV18 with TRBJ2-1; D gene ambiguous. Germline loops: CDR1 KGHSH, CDR2 LQKENI. The CDR3 is 12 amino acids. Trimming took off 2 bases at V and 5 bases at J, with 4 bases between the two ends. As DNA, the CDR3 is TGTGCCAGCTCACCAGAGAACAATGAGCAGTTCTTC. Its protein is CASSPENNEQFF.

The CDR3 nucleotides read TGTGCCAGCAGCGTAGCTGACGGGAGTCAGGATGAGCAGTTCTTC. It codes for CASSVADGSQDEQFF. V gene TRBV9 combines with J gene TRBJ2-1, with TRBD2 as a possible D gene (6 bases). V lost 0 bases, J lost 8 bases, and 15 bases lay in between. The CDR3 totals 15 residues. Germline V lookup: CDR1 SGDLS, CDR2 YYNGEE.

The chain uses TRBV10-1 and TRBJ2-1; tentative D call: TRBD2 (5 bases). V gave up 6 bases and J gave up 4 bases, with 13 bases separating them. The CDR3 length is 14 residues. Germline-derived CDR1 and CDR2 are WNHNN and SYGVQD (reference sequence). CDR3 nucleotide sequence: TGCGCCAGCAGCTCTGCGGGCCGATACAATGAGCAGTTCTTC. Protein product: CASSSAGRYNEQFF.

The V and J genes are TRBV18 and TRBJ2-7, with 13 bases fitting TRBD2. Germline-derived CDR1 and CDR2 are KGHSH and LQKENI. The length of the CDR3 is 15 residues. Unmatched junction bases numbered 3, after V lost 3 bases and J lost 4 bases. The CDR3: CASSPETSGRYEQYF. DNA of the CDR3: TGTGCCAGCTCACCCGAGACTAGCGGGAGGTACGAGCAGTACTTC.

The chain joins TRBV5-1 to TRBJ2-1, with a possible D match to TRBD2 (6 bases). Germline-derived CDR1 and CDR2 are SGHRS and YFSETQ. There are 16 residues in the CDR3. Trimming cost V 3 bases and J 5 bases, with 18 bases left between them. The CDR3 here is CASSSGERLLNNEQFF. CDR3 coding DNA: TGCGCCAGCAGCTCGGGAGAAAGACTATTAAACAATGAGCAGTTCTTC.

Here the CDR3 DNA reads TGTGCCATCAGTGAGTCCGGGGATTACTACGAGCAGTACTTC. It is translated as CAISESGDYYEQYF. This chain connects TRBV10-3 to TRBJ2-7; D might be TRBD2 (5 bases). V was clipped by 0 bases and J by 3 bases, with 9 bases between them. This CDR3 is built from 14 residues. The germline V gene has CDR1 ENHRY and CDR2 SYGVKD.

The V and J genes are TRBV7-6 and TRBJ2-7; 9 nucleotides line up with TRBD1. CDR3 size: 16 residues. Germline V gene lookup returns CDR1 SGHVS and CDR2 FNYEAQ. The V and J ends lost 1 base and 5 bases, in that order; junction bases with no gene match: 9. Here the CDR3 DNA reads TGTGCCAGCAGCTTAGGGATCGGGACAGGGAGCGACGAGCAGTACTTC. Its translation: CASSLGIGTGSDEQYF.

A word on this clone: A read error may produce the germline difference seen at one junction end. The chain couples TRBV6-6 to TRBJ2-7, with TRBD2 matching 16 bases. The CDR3 is made up of 19 amino acids. In germline, CDR1 is MNHNY, CDR2 SVGAGI (reference sequence). The CDR3 DNA reads as TGTGCCAGCAGCTACTCGGGACTAGCGGGAGGGCCTATCGTATACGAGCAGTACTTC. Protein: CASSYSGLAGGPIVYEQYF.

The chain carries TRBV12-2 and TRBJ2-4; TRBD2 was called by the table and not checked on the DNA. TRBV12-2 is shown as a pseudogene. This CDR3 spans 15 amino acids. The CDR3 reads CASRLVPGSGHIQYF. The CDR3 region has the DNA TGTGCAAGTCGCTTAGTTCCAGGGAGCGGGCACATTCAGTACTTC.

The V call is TRBV30, the J call TRBJ2-3; TRBD2 matches at 8 bases. Germline V gives CDR1 GTSNPN, CDR2 SVGIG (reference sequence). This CDR3 has 14 amino acids. V shed 2 bases and J 11 bases; nucleotides not matched to a gene: 12. This chain's CDR3 is CAWSRVNGGVGQYF. As DNA, the CDR3 is TGTGCCTGGAGTCGAGTCAACGGGGGGGTGGGGCAGTATTTT.

The J gene is TRBJ1-4, the V gene TRBV7-6; D is undetermined. CDR1 is SGHVS, CDR2 FNYEAQ, per germline. Trimming stripped 5 bases from V and 5 bases from J, with 9 bases between. CDR3 length equals 13 residues. The CDR3 loop is CASSLSRNEKLFF. The CDR3 DNA reads TGTGCCAGCAGCCTTTCCAGAAATGAAAAACTGTTTTTT.

This rearrangement joins TRBV5-1 to TRBJ2-7, with a tentative D call TRBD2 (5 bases). Trimming took 5 bases from V and 1 from J, leaving 13 bases between them. Per germline, CDR1 SGHRS and CDR2 YFSETQ. This CDR3 region has 14 residues. The CDR3 DNA follows: TGCGCCAGCAGAATCGGACTTCCGTCCTACGAGCAGTACTTC. Translation: CASRIGLPSYEQYF. The variable domain in full, with the rest retrieved from reference TRBV5-1 and TRBJ2-7, is KAGVTQTPRYLIKTRGQQVTLSCSPISGHRSVSWYQQTPGQGLQFLFEYFSETQRNKGNFPGRFSGRQFSNSRSEMNVSTLELGDSALYLCASRIGLPSYEQYFGPGTRLTVT.

The chain recombines TRBV9 with TRBJ1-2; D remains unclear. Trimming stripped 3 bases from V and 4 bases from J, with 16 bases between. CDR1 and CDR2 from the germline V gene are SGDLS and YYNGEE. The CDR3 consists of 15 residues. This CDR3 reads CASSALGTPTYGYTF. The CDR3 DNA is TGTGCCAGCAGCGCCCTGGGCACGCCGACCTATGGCTACACCTTC.

The gene calls are TRBV4-3 and TRBJ2-3, with a tentative D call TRBD1 (5 bases). V lost 2 bases and J 4 bases, leaving 16 bases between the germline ends. Per germline, CDR1 LGHNA and CDR2 YSLEER. The CDR3 sequence is 16 residues long. CDR3 sequence: CASSQQGSPGADTQYF. The DNA for the CDR3 is TGCGCCAGCAGCCAACAGGGCTCCCCAGGCGCAGATACGCAGTATTTT.

This sequence joins TRBV30 and TRBJ1-4; 8 nucleotides align to TRBD1. The CDR3 length is 13 residues. The V gene end was trimmed by 7 bases and the J gene end by 6 bases; junction bases not matched to a gene: 7. Germline V gene data show CDR1 as GTSNPN and CDR2 as SVGIG (reference sequence). The CDR3 DNA follows: TGTGCCTTCGGACAGGGACTTTATGAAAAACTGTTTTTT. Amino acid sequence: CAFGQGLYEKLFF.

This clone was seen once. V and J are TRBV10-3 and TRBJ2-3, with a possible D match to TRBD1 (5 bases). This CDR3 is 15 amino acids long. Germline V gene data show CDR1 as ENHRY and CDR2 as SYGVKD. Trimming left V 5 bases short and J 0 bases short, with 12 bases between. The CDR3 DNA reads as TGTGCCATCAGTACAGGCCCGAGTAGCACAGATACGCAGTATTTT. Its translation is CAISTGPSSTDTQYF.

V gene TRBV15 combines with J gene TRBJ1-3; unclear D gene. V shed 0 bases and J shed 1 base, with 13 bases lying between them. CDR3 size: 17 residues. Per the germline V gene, CDR1 is LNHNV and CDR2 is YYDKDF (reference sequence). The CDR3, as DNA: TGTGCCACCAGCAGAGATCGCCAGGTGGTATCTGGAAACACCATATATTTT. This sequence encodes CATSRDRQVVSGNTIYF.

This chain connects TRBV7-3 to TRBJ1-6; D remains ambiguous. The germline gives CDR1 SGHTA, CDR2 FQGTGA. The CDR3 totals 11 residues. The germline V and J ends were trimmed by 7 bases and 16 bases, with 14 bases remaining between them. This CDR3 reads CASIPPEWLHF. Here the CDR3 DNA reads TGTGCCAGCATTCCCCCTGAGTGGCTCCACTTT.

The rearrangement joins TRBV6-5 to TRBJ2-7; possibly TRBD2 for D (5 bases). From germline, CDR1 is MNHEY and CDR2 SVGAGI. V lost 6 bases to trimming and J lost 0 bases, with 9 bases between them. The CDR3 covers 13 residues. CDR3 bases: TGTGCCAGCAGCCCGGGGAACTCCTACGAGCAGTACTTC. It codes for CASSPGNSYEQYF.

V gene TRBV5-6 combines with J gene TRBJ1-3, with TRBD1 as a possible D gene (6 bases). From germline, CDR1 is SGHDT and CDR2 YYEEEE. The CDR3 is 15 residues long. V lost 5 bases and J 2 bases, leaving 14 bases between the germline ends. The DNA for the CDR3 is TGTGCCAGCAGTCCCTACAGGGAGACTGGAAACACCATATATTTT. Protein: CASSPYRETGNTIYF.

The chain links TRBV4-1 to TRBJ2-7, with 7 nucleotides matching TRBD2. Germline V gives CDR1 MGHRA, CDR2 YSYEKL. J was trimmed by 0 bases and V by 4 bases; bases with no gene match: 9. This CDR3 region has 16 residues. The CDR3 loop is CASSRTPGLSSYEQYF. In DNA form, the CDR3 reads TGCGCCAGCAGCCGTACCCCGGGACTAAGCTCCTACGAGCAGTACTTC.

V gene TRBV18 combines with J gene TRBJ1-2, with D possibly TRBD1 on 6 matching bases. CDR3 length: 13 amino acids. The V and J ends lost 3 bases and 4 bases respectively, with 9 bases between them. Per the germline V gene, CDR1 is KGHSH and CDR2 is LQKENI. CDR3 in amino acids: CASSPDSSYGYTF. The DNA for the CDR3 is TGTGCCAGCTCACCGGACAGTTCCTATGGCTACACCTTC.

The chain is built from TRBV9 and TRBJ2-6, with D possibly TRBD1 on 6 matching bases. V lost 1 base and J 3 bases, leaving 8 bases between the germline ends. The CDR3 totals 15 residues. Germline V gene lookup returns CDR1 SGDLS and CDR2 YYNGEE. CDR3 amino acids: CASSVLGHGANVLTF. The CDR3 DNA follows: TGTGCCAGCAGCGTACTGGGACATGGGGCCAACGTCCTGACTTTC.

V gene TRBV19 combines with J gene TRBJ2-1; perhaps TRBD2 as D (6 bases). The CDR3 sequence is 14 residues long. Trimming cost V 7 bases and J 5 bases, with 15 bases left between them. The germline V gene has CDR1 LNHDA and CDR2 SQIVND (reference sequence). Here the CDR3 reads CASTRRALHNEQFF. CDR3 DNA: TGTGCCAGTACCCGGAGGGCCCTCCACAATGAGCAGTTCTTC. The full variable domain, completed using reference TRBV19 and TRBJ2-1, is DGGITQSPKYLFRKEGQNVTLSCEQNLNHDAMYWYRQDPGQGLRLIYYSQIVNDFQKGDIAEGYSVSREKKESFPLTVTSAQKNPTAFYLCASTRRALHNEQFFGPGTRLTVL.

This clone turned up a few times. This chain connects TRBV7-2 to TRBJ1-1; D may be TRBD1 (5 bases). The CDR3 has 14 amino acids. The germline V gene has CDR1 SGHTA and CDR2 FQGNSA. Trimming pared 6 bases from V and 1 base from J, leaving 12 bases between. CDR3 loop: CASSGAGRNTEAFF. The CDR3, as DNA: TGTGCCAGCAGTGGGGCGGGACGGAACACTGAAGCTTTCTTT.

This clone was recorded once. J is TRBJ2-2 and V is TRBV30; D might be TRBD2 (7 bases). The CDR3 runs 14 residues. V gave up 7 bases and J gave up 7 bases, with 19 bases separating them. Germline CDR1 GTSNPN, CDR2 SVGIG (reference sequence). The CDR3 here is CAYSGIRDNGELFF. CDR3 sequence (DNA): TGTGCCTACAGCGGGATTAGGGACAACGGGGAGCTGTTTTTT. The complete variable domain, with remaining parts taken from reference TRBV30 and TRBJ2-2, reads SQTIHQWPATLVQPVGSPLSLECTVEGTSNPNLYWYRQAAGRGLQLLFYSVGIGQISSEVPQNLSASRPQDRQFILSSKKLLLSDSGFYLCAYSGIRDNGELFFGEGSRLTVL.

The chain joins TRBV11-3 to TRBJ2-1, with D perhaps matching TRBD1 (5 bases). V gave up 8 bases and J gave up 3 bases, with 8 bases separating them. Germline CDR1 is SGHNT and CDR2 is YENEEA. The CDR3 has 12 residues. The CDR3, as DNA: TGTGCCAGCGGCAGGGACTACAATGAGCAGTTCTTC. This encodes CASGRDYNEQFF.

The gene calls are TRBV6-2 or TRBV6-3 and TRBJ2-7; TRBD2 is a possible D gene (6 bases). The CDR3 loop spans 14 amino acids. The V gene lost 5 bases and the J gene lost 4 bases, with 15 bases spanning the gap. Per germline, CDR1 MNHEY and CDR2 SVGEGT. Here the CDR3 reads CASSLPEGAYEQYF. CDR3 DNA sequence: TGTGCCAGCAGTCTTCCGGAGGGAGCATACGAGCAGTACTTC.